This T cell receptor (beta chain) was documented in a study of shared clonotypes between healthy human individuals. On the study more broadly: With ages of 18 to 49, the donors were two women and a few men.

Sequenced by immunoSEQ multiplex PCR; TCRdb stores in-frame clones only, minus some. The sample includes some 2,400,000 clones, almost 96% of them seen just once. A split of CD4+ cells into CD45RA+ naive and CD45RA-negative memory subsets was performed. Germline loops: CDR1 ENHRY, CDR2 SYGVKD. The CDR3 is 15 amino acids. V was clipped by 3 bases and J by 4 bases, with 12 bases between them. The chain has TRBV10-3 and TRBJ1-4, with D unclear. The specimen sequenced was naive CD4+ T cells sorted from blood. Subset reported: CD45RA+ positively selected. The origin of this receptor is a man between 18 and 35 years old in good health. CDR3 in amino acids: CAISDRWTSNEKLFF. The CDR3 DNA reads TGTGCCATCAGTGACCGATGGACCAGTAATGAAAAACTGTTTTTT.